One sample yielded the 27 T cell receptor beta chains listed below, sequenced in a study of blood T cell repertoires in COVID-19. The protocol was immunoSEQ multiplex PCR, while the TCRdb copy is restricted to in-frame clones and leaves out a portion. The sample lists more than 250,000 clones, around 88% occurring once. The specimen was PBMCs or T cells enriched from blood (not recorded which). These receptors originate from a woman between 35 and 50 years old who had recovered from COVID-19.

This clone was seen just once. V gene TRBV4-1 combines with J gene TRBJ2-3; 11 bases match TRBD2. Germline-derived CDR1 and CDR2 are MGHRA and YSYEKL. The J segment lost 0 bases and the V segment lost 3 bases, leaving 8 bases of the junction unmatched. The CDR3 totals 18 residues. CDR3 sequence: CASSHGGTSGPSTDTQYF. The CDR3 DNA reads as TGCGCCAGCAGCCACGGGGGGACTAGCGGTCCTAGCACAGATACGCAGTATTTT.

Here the CDR3 DNA reads TGTGCCAGTAGTATAGATCGGACAGGGGGCGCGACAGGCTACACCTTC. Protein product: CASSIDRTGGATGYTF. The chain uses TRBV19 and TRBJ1-2; 11 positions match TRBD1. Germline lookup yields CDR1 LNHDA and CDR2 SQIVND (reference sequence). J gave up 8 bases and V 0 bases, and 8 bases lay outside the gene matches. CDR3 length equals 16 residues.

Of note for this clone: Other DNA sequences in the sample encode the same CDR3. The V gene is TRBV27, the J gene TRBJ1-5, with TRBD1 identical over 7 bases. The CDR3 is 14 residues long. After removal of 3 bases from V and 4 bases from J, the junction contained 3 bases not matched to a gene. In germline, CDR1 is MNHEY, CDR2 SMNVEV (reference sequence). The CDR3 nucleotides read TGTGCCAGCAGTTTGACAGGGTCTAATCAGCCCCAGCATTTT. This gives the protein CASSLTGSNQPQHF.

The rearrangement uses TRBV6-5 and TRBJ2-7; TRBD1 aligns across 7 bases. CDR1 MNHEY and CDR2 SVGAGI come from the germline V gene. J was trimmed by 5 bases and V by 5 bases; bases with no gene match: 12. The CDR3 runs 15 residues. The CDR3 region has the DNA TGTGCCAGCAGTAAAATTACCGGGACAGTCCACGAGCAGTACTTC. The encoded protein is CASSKITGTVHEQYF.

This sequence joins TRBV6-4 and TRBJ2-5, with D tentatively TRBD1 (6 bases). This CDR3 has 14 amino acids. V lost 2 bases to trimming and J lost 0 bases, with 7 bases between them. Germline V gene sequence: CDR1 MRHNA, CDR2 SNTAGT. The CDR3 DNA reads TGTGCCAGCAGTGACAAGGGGGACCAAGAGACCCAGTACTTC. This codes for CASSDKGDQETQYF.

The CDR3 sequence is CASSQGDTLDTEAFF. The CDR3 region has the DNA TGTGCCAGCAGCCAAGGGGACACCCTGGACACTGAAGCTTTCTTT. The gene calls are TRBV16 and TRBJ1-1; D may be TRBD1 (6 bases). CDR3 length equals 15 residues. The germline V and J ends were trimmed by 2 bases and 3 bases, with 13 bases remaining between them. Germline CDR1 is KGHSY and CDR2 is FQNENV. Based on the CDR3 plus reference TRBV16 and TRBJ1-1, the full variable domain is GEEVAQTPKHLVRGEGQKAKLYCAPIKGHSYVFWYQQVLKNEFKFLISFQNENVFDETGMPKERFSAKCLPNSPCSLEIQATKLEDSAVYFCASSQGDTLDTEAFFGQGTRLTVV.

The table lists this clone with a few counts. The rearrangement links TRBV18 to TRBJ2-7; D might be TRBD1 (5 bases). The CDR3 is made up of 14 amino acids. Germline V gene data show CDR1 as KGHSH and CDR2 as LQKENI. V shed 5 bases and J shed 0 bases, with 11 bases lying between them. In DNA, the CDR3 is TGTGCCAGCTCAGTGTCTGACAGCTCCTACGAGCAGTACTTC. Its protein product is CASSVSDSSYEQYF.

The sample holds one count of this clone. The CDR3: CASSPTSGRANEQFF. In DNA, the CDR3 is TGTGCCAGCAGCCCCACTAGCGGGAGGGCCAATGAGCAGTTCTTC. V gene TRBV3-1 (or the pseudogene TRBV3-2) combines with J gene TRBJ2-1; the match to TRBD2 covers 13 bases. From germline, CDR1 is LGHDT and CDR2 YNNKEL (reference sequence). The CDR3 has 15 amino acids. V gave up 4 bases and J gave up 6 bases; unmatched junction bases: 3.

The V call is TRBV27, the J call TRBJ2-7, with TRBD2 identical over 11 bases. V dropped 1 base and J dropped 6; count of bases not matched to a gene: 5. This CDR3 is 15 amino acids long. Germline V gene sequence: CDR1 MNHEY, CDR2 SMNVEV (reference sequence). The CDR3 DNA follows: TGTGCCAGCAGTTTATTCGGCCTAGCGGGAGGCGAGCAGTACTTC. Its protein is CASSLFGLAGGEQYF.

The chain carries TRBV5-4 and TRBJ1-1; 7 bases map to TRBD1. This CDR3 has 15 residues. The V segment lost 4 bases and the J segment 0 bases; nucleotides outside the gene matches: 6. The germline gives CDR1 SGHNT, CDR2 YYREEE (reference sequence). Here the CDR3 DNA reads TGTGCCAGCAGCCCCGGGACAGCTTTGAACACTGAAGCTTTCTTT. Translation gives CASSPGTALNTEAFF. Variable domain in full (rest from reference TRBV5-4 and TRBJ1-1): ETGVTQSPTHLIKTRGQQVTLRCSSQSGHNTVSWYQQALGQGPQFIFQYYREEENGRGNFPPRFSGLQFPNYSSELNVNALELDDSALYLCASSPGTALNTEAFFGQGTRLTVV.

For the CDR3, the DNA is TGTGCCAGCAGTTACGGAGACACCATATATTTT. This sequence encodes CASSYGDTIYF. This chain joins TRBV6-6 and TRBJ1-3; D gene uncertain. V was clipped by 2 bases and J by 8 bases, with 4 bases between them. Germline lookup yields CDR1 MNHNY and CDR2 SVGAGI (reference sequence). The CDR3 contains 11 residues.

This chain connects TRBV19 to TRBJ2-3; D may be TRBD1 (6 bases). V was shortened by 8 bases and J by 5 bases, with 17 bases between the two germline ends. CDR3 length: 14 residues. Looked up from germline, CDR1 is LNHDA and CDR2 is SQIVND (reference sequence). CDR3: CASGEQGRGDTQYF. DNA for the CDR3: TGTGCCAGTGGAGAGCAGGGGAGAGGAGATACGCAGTATTTT.

The V gene is TRBV24-1, the J gene TRBJ2-3; D possibly corresponds to TRBD2 (5 bases). This CDR3 is built from 12 residues. CDR1 is KGHDR, CDR2 SFDVKD, per germline. Trimming removed 9 bases at V and 5 bases at J, with 11 bases between. The CDR3 reads CATSKEGDTQYF. CDR3 in DNA: TGTGCCACCTCCAAAGAGGGAGATACGCAGTATTTT.

The chain couples TRBV24-1 to TRBJ1-4; 7 bases are shared with TRBD1. The germline V gene has CDR1 KGHDR and CDR2 SFDVKD. This CDR3 has 17 amino acids. J was trimmed by 2 bases and V by 2 bases; bases with no gene match: 7. CDR3 residues: CATSDSTRTGTNEKLFF. CDR3 bases: TGTGCCACCAGTGATTCAACCCGGACAGGTACTAATGAAAAACTGTTTTTT.

The chain links TRBV5-4 to TRBJ2-5; 11 positions agree with TRBD2. The CDR3 extends over 14 amino acids. J lost 4 bases, V lost 5 bases, and 4 bases had no gene match. Per the germline V gene, CDR1 is SGHNT and CDR2 is YYREEE (reference sequence). Written as DNA, the CDR3 is TGTGCCAGCAGTCCTACTAGCGGGGGAGAGACCCAGTACTTC. Translating gives CASSPTSGGETQYF. Supplemented by reference TRBV5-4 and TRBJ2-5, the full variable domain reads ETGVTQSPTHLIKTRGQQVTLRCSSQSGHNTVSWYQQALGQGPQFIFQYYREEENGRGNFPPRFSGLQFPNYSSELNVNALELDDSALYLCASSPTSGGETQYFGPGTRLLVL.

The V call is TRBV6-6, the J call TRBJ1-2; 10 nucleotides agree with TRBD1. The ends lost 6 bases at V and 4 bases at J; junction bases unmatched: 8. The CDR3 runs to 15 residues. Germline CDR1 and CDR2: MNHNY and SVGAGI (reference sequence). CDR3 nucleotides: TGTGCCAGCAGGACGCAGGACAGGGGGGGCTATGGCTACACCTTC. It encodes CASRTQDRGGYGYTF.

The chain couples TRBV9 to TRBJ2-3, with 11 nucleotides matching TRBD1. V dropped 4 bases and J dropped 4; count of bases not matched to a gene: 5. Germline CDR1 is SGDLS and CDR2 is YYNGEE. CDR3 length equals 15 residues. In DNA, the CDR3 is TGTGCCAGCAGCCCCGGACAGGGGGCTTCAGATACGCAGTATTTT. It yields the protein CASSPGQGASDTQYF.

The chain employs TRBV7-2 and TRBJ2-7; perhaps TRBD2 as D (6 bases). Trimming removed 1 base at V and 3 bases at J, with 10 bases between. The CDR3 length is 14 residues. The germline gives CDR1 SGHTA, CDR2 FQGNSA. CDR3 sequence: CASSLDAGYYEQYF. In DNA form, the CDR3 reads TGTGCCAGCAGCTTAGATGCGGGGTACTACGAGCAGTACTTC.

The V gene is TRBV2, the J gene TRBJ1-2; the D gene is possibly TRBD1 (6 bases). The CDR3 extends over 13 amino acids. V lost 2 bases and J lost 2, with 6 bases in between. CDR1 and CDR2 from the germline V gene are SNHLY and FYNNEI. The CDR3 region is CASSETGNYGYTF. The CDR3 nucleotides read TGTGCCAGCAGTGAAACAGGGAACTATGGCTACACCTTC.

The chain couples TRBV29-1 to TRBJ2-7; weak D call: TRBD2 (5 bases). The CDR3 has 12 residues. The germline V and J ends were trimmed by 4 bases and 5 bases, with 12 bases remaining between them. Germline CDR1 is SQVTM and CDR2 is ANQGSEA. CDR3 DNA sequence: TGCAGCGTTGTACTAGAGGTACACGAGCAGTACTTC. Protein product: CSVVLEVHEQYF.

The V gene is TRBV7-2, the J gene TRBJ1-1; 9 nucleotides line up with TRBD1. The length of the CDR3 is 13 residues. V gave up 5 bases and J gave up 5 bases; unmatched junction bases: 3. CDR1 and CDR2 (germline): SGHTA, FQGNSA. DNA of the CDR3: TGTGCCAGCAGCCTAGGACAGGGGACTGAAGCTTTCTTT. Amino acids: CASSLGQGTEAFF.

This chain links TRBV2 with TRBJ2-1; 7 bases match TRBD2. The CDR3 sequence is 14 residues long. The J segment lost 10 bases and the V segment lost 4 bases, leaving 10 bases of the junction unmatched. Germline CDR1 is SNHLY and CDR2 is FYNNEI. The CDR3 DNA reads as TGTGCCAGCAGTGCGACTACCGCCGGGGGGGAGCAGTTCTTC. Amino acids: CASSATTAGGEQFF.

V and J are TRBV29-1 and TRBJ1-1; D unclear. V gave up 7 bases and J gave up 8 bases, with 17 bases separating them. CDR3 length: 12 amino acids. Germline-derived CDR1 and CDR2 are SQVTM and ANQGSEA. CDR3 nucleotide sequence: TGCAGCGGGAGCATTGAAGGTCGGGAAGCTTTCTTT. It specifies CSGSIEGREAFF.

The V call is TRBV6-5, the J call TRBJ2-1, with 8 bases matching TRBD2. CDR1 is MNHEY, CDR2 SVGAGI, per germline. Trimming removed 6 bases from V and 12 bases from J; junction bases left unmatched: 13. There are 14 residues in the CDR3. DNA of the CDR3: TGTGCCAGCAGCGAGAGGCGGGAGGACGCTGGGCAGTTCTTC. This translates into CASSERREDAGQFF.

The rearrangement joins TRBV27 to TRBJ2-3; 10 positions match TRBD1. There are 17 residues in the CDR3. With V trimmed by 2 bases and J by 1 base, 6 bases remained unmatched. Germline values: CDR1 MNHEY, CDR2 SMNVEV (reference sequence). In nucleotides, the CDR3 is TGTGCCAGCAGTTTAGAGATTGGGACAGGGGGCACAGATACGCAGTATTTT. Protein product: CASSLEIGTGGTDTQYF.

The genes are TRBV6-4 and TRBJ2-1, with 7 bases fitting TRBD2. The CDR3 runs 15 residues. Germline lookup yields CDR1 MRHNA and CDR2 SNTAGT. V lost 5 bases, J lost 1 base, and 5 bases stayed unmatched. CDR3 nucleotides: TGTGCCAGCAGTCTAGCGGCCACATCCTACAATGAGCAGTTCTTC. This gives the protein CASSLAATSYNEQFF.

The J gene is TRBJ1-2, the V gene TRBV5-8; 8 bases match TRBD1. After removal of 5 bases from V and 6 bases from J, the junction contained 6 bases not matched to a gene. CDR3 length: 13 residues. Germline assignment: CDR1 SGHTS and CDR2 YDEGEE. The CDR3 nucleotides are TGTGCCAGCAGATGGACAGGGTCCAATGGCTACACCTTC. This translates into CASRWTGSNGYTF. The variable domain in full, with the rest retrieved from reference TRBV5-8 and TRBJ1-2, is EAGVTQSPTHLIKTRGQQATLRCSPISGHTSVYWYQQALGLGLQFLLWYDEGEERNRGNFPPRFSGRQFPNYSSELNVNALELEDSALYLCASRWTGSNGYTFGSGTRLTVV.